One and the same sample provided the 32 T cell receptor beta chains below, sequenced in a study of blood T cell repertoires in COVID-19. The table came from immunoSEQ multiplex PCR; TCRdb's copy has only in-frame clones and leaves some out. The table records fewer than 250,000 clones, roughly four fifths of them present only once. Sequencing used PBMCs or T cells enriched from blood (not recorded which). Receptors were obtained from a man aged 55 to 70 who had recovered from COVID-19.

The rearrangement links TRBV2 to TRBJ1-4; TRBD1 agrees at 7 bases. Germline CDR1 and CDR2: SNHLY and FYNNEI. CDR3 length: 14 amino acids. V lost 7 bases and J lost 7; bases outside the gene matches: 9. The CDR3 region has the DNA TGTGCCAGCAATACGGACAGGAGAGGTGAAAAACTGTTTTTT. Its protein product is CASNTDRRGEKLFF.

V is TRBV20-1 and J is TRBJ2-2; 8 nucleotides align to TRBD1. The CDR3 runs 14 residues. Germline values: CDR1 DFQATT, CDR2 SNEGSKA (reference sequence). J lost 6 bases, V lost 3 bases, and 6 bases had no gene match. The CDR3 DNA reads TGCAGTGCTAGTCTATCGACAGGGGCCGGGGAGCTGTTTTTT. This gives the protein CSASLSTGAGELFF.

The J gene is TRBJ2-7, the V gene TRBV11-3; no clear D gene. V lost 4 bases, J lost 0 bases, and 4 bases lay in between. This CDR3 is built from 12 residues. Germline V CDR1 and CDR2: SGHNT, YENEEA. The CDR3: CASSSSSYEQYF. DNA of the CDR3: TGTGCCAGCAGCTCCAGCTCCTACGAGCAGTACTTC.

The chain recombines TRBV11-2 with TRBJ2-5, with D possibly TRBD1 on 6 matching bases. CDR1 and CDR2 (germline): SGHAT, FQNNGV. Trimming removed 5 bases at V and 5 bases at J, with 21 bases between. The CDR3 totals 16 residues. The CDR3 DNA reads TGTGCCAGCAGCCGGTTTTTAAGTGGGGGCTGGGAGACCCAGTACTTC. It specifies CASSRFLSGGWETQYF.

This sequence joins TRBV29-1 and TRBJ1-1, with TRBD1 matching over 11 bases. CDR1 is SQVTM, CDR2 ANQGSEA, per germline. The trim removed 6 bases at V and 0 bases at J, leaving 9 bases unmatched. This CDR3 spans 16 amino acids. The CDR3 DNA is TGCAGCGTCGAGGACAGGGGGCGAATGATGAACACTGAAGCTTTCTTT. Translated, it gives CSVEDRGRMMNTEAFF.

CDR3 sequence: CASTFSPYNEQFF. DNA of the CDR3: TGTGCCAGCACTTTTAGCCCCTACAATGAGCAGTTCTTC. The V call is TRBV12-3 or TRBV12-4, the J call TRBJ2-1; D ambiguous. Trimming shortened V by 7 bases and J by 2 bases, and 9 bases separated the two germline ends. The CDR3 covers 13 residues.

The sample holds one count of this clone. The chain uses TRBV9 and TRBJ2-3; weak D call: TRBD2 (6 bases). Trimming shortened V by 3 bases and J by 2 bases, and 19 bases separated the two germline ends. The CDR3 is made up of 17 amino acids. The germline V gene encodes CDR1 SGDLS and CDR2 YYNGEE. The CDR3 loop is CASSAFRLVGSTDTQYF. The CDR3 nucleotides are TGTGCCAGCAGCGCCTTTCGACTAGTCGGATCCACAGATACGCAGTATTTT.

V gene TRBV5-5 combines with J gene TRBJ2-7; TRBD1 matches 9 bases. This CDR3 region has 13 residues. V lost 2 bases and J lost 6; bases outside the gene matches: 3. The germline CDR1 and CDR2 sequences are SGHKS and YYEKEE (reference sequence). CDR3 nucleotides: TGTGCCAGCAGCTTCGGACAGGGGCTCGAGCAGTACTTC. Its translation: CASSFGQGLEQYF. Full variable domain (rest looked up from reference TRBV5-5 and TRBJ2-7): DAGVTQSPTHLIKTRGQQVTLRCSPISGHKSVSWYQQVLGQGPQFIFQYYEKEERGRGNFPDRFSARQFPNYSSELNVNALLLGDSALYLCASSFGQGLEQYFGPGTRLTVT.

This clone has a single count. The chain employs TRBV25-1 and TRBJ1-2; a possible D gene is TRBD1 (5 bases). Germline V lookup: CDR1 MGHDK, CDR2 SYGVNS. CDR3 length equals 17 residues. Trimming shortened V by 5 bases and J by 4 bases, and 23 bases separated the two germline ends. CDR3 loop: CASSSPRNSGGGYGYTF. The CDR3 DNA reads TGTGCCAGCAGTTCTCCCCGGAACTCTGGGGGGGGCTATGGCTACACCTTC.

The chain couples TRBV25-1 to TRBJ1-1; D may be TRBD1 (6 bases). The germline V and J ends were trimmed by 1 base and 9 bases, with 12 bases remaining between them. The germline gives CDR1 MGHDK, CDR2 SYGVNS. This CDR3 comprises 13 residues. CDR3 protein: CASSEWGGQKAFF. The CDR3 coding sequence is TGTGCCAGCAGTGAATGGGGGGGACAAAAAGCTTTCTTT. Together with reference TRBV25-1 and TRBJ1-1, the CDR3 gives the full variable domain: EADIYQTPRYLVIGTGKKITLECSQTMGHDKMYWYQQDPGMELHLIHYSYGVNSTEKGDLSSESTVSRIRTEHFPLTLESARPSHTSQYLCASSEWGGQKAFFGQGTRLTVV.

V is TRBV24-1 and J is TRBJ1-2; D unclear. This CDR3 has 14 amino acids. Trimming shortened V by 4 bases and J by 3 bases, and 11 bases separated the two germline ends. CDR1 and CDR2 from the germline V gene are KGHDR and SFDVKD. DNA for the CDR3: TGTGCCACCAGTGAATCCAGGAGGGACTATGGCTACACCTTC. This codes for CATSESRRDYGYTF.

The chain couples TRBV11-2 to TRBJ2-7; TRBD1 might be the D (6 bases). Trimming shortened V by 7 bases and J by 3 bases, and 16 bases separated the two germline ends. Per the germline V gene, CDR1 is SGHAT and CDR2 is FQNNGV. The CDR3 loop spans 14 amino acids. The CDR3 sequence: CASNPPGQRYEQYF. Here the CDR3 DNA reads TGTGCCAGCAACCCTCCAGGACAGCGCTACGAGCAGTACTTC.

The J gene is TRBJ2-7, the V gene TRBV14, with D perhaps TRBD1 (6 bases). V was trimmed by 4 bases and J by 0 bases, leaving 7 bases between them. CDR1 is SGHDN, CDR2 FVKESK, per germline. This CDR3 is 13 amino acids long. The CDR3: CASSPDSSYEQYF. Here the CDR3 DNA reads TGTGCCAGCAGCCCGGACAGCTCCTACGAGCAGTACTTC.

The chain links TRBV11-3 to TRBJ1-2, with 8 bases matching TRBD1. J lost 2 bases, V lost 1 base, and 6 bases had no gene match. The length of the CDR3 is 16 residues. The germline V gene has CDR1 SGHNT and CDR2 YENEEA. The CDR3 reads CASSLGGQGANYGYTF. The CDR3 DNA sequence: TGTGCCAGCAGCTTAGGCGGACAGGGCGCCAACTATGGCTACACCTTC.

The chain recombines TRBV6-2 or TRBV6-3 with TRBJ1-2; possible D gene TRBD1, 5 bases. Germline V CDR1 and CDR2: MNHEY, SVGEGT. The CDR3 totals 13 residues. V lost 0 bases, J lost 6 bases, and 8 bases lay in between. The CDR3 sequence: CASSYSTAHGYTF. CDR3 sequence (DNA): TGTGCCAGCAGTTACTCGACAGCTCATGGCTACACCTTC.

The V gene is TRBV7-2, the J gene TRBJ2-7, with unresolved D. The CDR3 loop spans 14 amino acids. CDR1 is SGHTA and CDR2 is FQGNSA in the germline V gene. The V and J ends lost 5 bases and 2 bases respectively, with 13 bases between them. The CDR3 sequence: CASSDKAGAYEQYF. CDR3 coding DNA: TGTGCCAGCAGCGATAAGGCAGGCGCCTACGAGCAGTACTTC.

V usage is TRBV4-3 and J usage is TRBJ2-1, with 8 bases fitting TRBD2. The germline V gene encodes CDR1 LGHNA and CDR2 YSLEER. This CDR3 region has 17 residues. V lost 0 bases, J lost 5 bases, and 9 bases stayed unmatched. CDR3 loop: CASSQETAGEYNNEQFF. The CDR3 bases are TGCGCCAGCAGCCAAGAAACAGCGGGAGAATATAACAATGAGCAGTTCTTC.

The rearrangement links TRBV5-5 to TRBJ2-7, with TRBD1 matching 8 bases. Trimming took 4 bases from V and 3 from J; bases not matched to a gene: 9. Germline assignment: CDR1 SGHKS and CDR2 YYEKEE (reference sequence). This CDR3 is 15 amino acids long. As DNA, the CDR3 is TGTGCCAGCAGCCCCGACAGGGGTTGGGGCTACGAGCAGTACTTC. Protein sequence: CASSPDRGWGYEQYF.

The rearrangement uses TRBV6-6 and TRBJ1-5, with a tentative D call TRBD1 (5 bases). Germline CDR1 MNHNY, CDR2 SVGAGI (reference sequence). V was pared by 6 bases and J by 5 bases, with 11 bases between. This CDR3 is 13 amino acids long. The CDR3 coding sequence is TGTGCCAGCAGAAGAGGGGACTATCAGCCCCAGCATTTT. This translates into CASRRGDYQPQHF.

This rearrangement joins TRBV7-9 to TRBJ1-6, with 10 nucleotides matching TRBD1. Per the germline V gene, CDR1 is SEHNR and CDR2 is FQNEAQ (reference sequence). Trimming removed 0 bases from V and 10 bases from J; junction bases left unmatched: 6. This CDR3 has 16 residues. The CDR3 loop is CASSLAPGQGTSPLHF. Here the CDR3 DNA reads TGTGCCAGCAGCTTAGCTCCGGGACAGGGGACCTCACCCCTCCACTTT.

J is TRBJ1-1 and V is TRBV10-2, with a tentative D call TRBD1 (5 bases). V was cut by 8 bases and J by 0 bases, with 10 bases left in between. The CDR3 consists of 13 residues. Germline CDR1 and CDR2: WSHSY and SAAADI. CDR3 coding DNA: TGCGCCAGCCGGACATCCATGAACACTGAAGCTTTCTTT. As protein: CASRTSMNTEAFF.

V and J are TRBV2 and TRBJ1-6; 7 bases fit TRBD1. Per germline, CDR1 SNHLY and CDR2 FYNNEI. Unmatched junction bases numbered 11, after V lost 6 bases and J lost 9 bases. This CDR3 has 15 residues. CDR3 bases: TGTGCCAGCAGAGGGGGCCGGGAAACGGGTTCACCCCTCCACTTT. It yields the protein CASRGGRETGSPLHF.

This clone has just one count. The chain has TRBV6-5 and TRBJ1-1; 7 bases line up with TRBD1. The V gene end was trimmed by 6 bases and the J gene end by 2 bases; junction bases not matched to a gene: 6. CDR3 length: 14 amino acids. The germline CDR1 and CDR2 sequences are MNHEY and SVGAGI. The CDR3 nucleotides read TGTGCCAGCAGACAGACAGGGTATAACACTGAAGCTTTCTTT. This encodes CASRQTGYNTEAFF.

This rearrangement joins TRBV19 to TRBJ2-1; D may be TRBD1 (5 bases). Per germline, CDR1 LNHDA and CDR2 SQIVND (reference sequence). The V end lost 0 bases, the J end lost 9 bases, and 6 bases lay between the germline ends. CDR3 length: 12 amino acids. CDR3 amino acids: CASSIDQGEQFF. CDR3 bases: TGTGCCAGTAGTATAGATCAGGGTGAGCAGTTCTTC. The full variable domain, completed using reference TRBV19 and TRBJ2-1, is DGGITQSPKYLFRKEGQNVTLSCEQNLNHDAMYWYRQDPGQGLRLIYYSQIVNDFQKGDIAEGYSVSREKKESFPLTVTSAQKNPTAFYLCASSIDQGEQFFGPGTRLTVL.

V usage is TRBV9 and J usage is TRBJ2-3; TRBD2 aligns across 10 bases. CDR3 length: 16 residues. V was pared by 4 bases and J by 3 bases, with 8 bases of the junction left unmatched. CDR1 and CDR2 from the germline V gene are SGDLS and YYNGEE. CDR3 sequence: CASSPAGSGGTDTQYF. The CDR3 bases are TGTGCCAGCAGCCCAGCGGGTAGCGGGGGGACAGATACGCAGTATTTT.

The V and J genes are TRBV5-6 and TRBJ1-4, with D unclear. Trimming took 2 bases from V and 3 from J, leaving 14 bases between them. This CDR3 is built from 16 residues. Germline assignment: CDR1 SGHDT and CDR2 YYEEEE. CDR3: CASSFVDGAANEKLFF. For the CDR3, the DNA is TGTGCCAGCAGCTTTGTCGACGGCGCGGCTAATGAAAAACTGTTTTTT.

V is TRBV7-2 and J is TRBJ1-1; 7 nucleotides match TRBD1. The CDR3 covers 15 residues. After removal of 0 bases from V and 6 bases from J, the junction contained 7 bases not matched to a gene. Germline V gene lookup returns CDR1 SGHTA and CDR2 FQGNSA. The CDR3 sequence: CASSLALGGAPEAFF. As DNA, the CDR3 is TGTGCCAGCAGCTTAGCCTTAGGGGGCGCCCCTGAAGCTTTCTTT.

The CDR3 nucleotides read TGTGCCAGCAGCCTTGGCGGGGGGAGTGAAAAACTGTTTTTT. It encodes CASSLGGGSEKLFF. The rearrangement joins TRBV7-8 to TRBJ1-4, with D tentatively TRBD1 (5 bases). The germline CDR1 and CDR2 sequences are SGHVS and FQNEAQ. The CDR3 has 14 amino acids. With 5 bases removed from V and 7 bases from J, the gap between germline ends came to 14 bases.

V usage is TRBV18 and J usage is TRBJ1-2; the D is unclear. Germline CDR1 is KGHSH and CDR2 is LQKENI. The CDR3 consists of 14 residues. V was pared by 0 bases and J by 4 bases, with 9 bases between. CDR3 coding DNA: TGTGCCAGCTCACCACCCGAGGTCCCCTATGGCTACACCTTC. Encoded protein: CASSPPEVPYGYTF.

A single count supports this clone. The rearrangement uses TRBV7-2 and TRBJ1-3; D is unresolved. CDR3 length: 15 residues. The V and J ends lost 5 bases and 4 bases respectively, with 15 bases between them. Germline CDR1 reads SGHTA; CDR2 reads FQGNSA. The CDR3 spells CASSTAAVSGNTIYF. The CDR3 DNA sequence: TGTGCCAGCAGCACCGCCGCAGTGTCAGGAAACACCATATATTTT.

This clone was seen only once. The rearrangement links TRBV19 to TRBJ1-1; possible D gene TRBD1, 5 bases. Germline CDR1 reads LNHDA; CDR2 reads SQIVND (reference sequence). CDR3 length equals 13 residues. Deletions cut 5 bases from V and 4 bases from J, with 11 bases between. CDR3: CASSGRQLTEAFF. As DNA, the CDR3 is TGTGCCAGTAGTGGTCGACAGCTCACTGAAGCTTTCTTT. Full variable domain (remainder filled in from reference TRBV19 and TRBJ1-1): DGGITQSPKYLFRKEGQNVTLSCEQNLNHDAMYWYRQDPGQGLRLIYYSQIVNDFQKGDIAEGYSVSREKKESFPLTVTSAQKNPTAFYLCASSGRQLTEAFFGQGTRLTVV.

The chain combines TRBV10-3 with TRBJ1-2; 7 bases fit TRBD1. The CDR3 covers 14 residues. CDR1 is ENHRY and CDR2 is SYGVKD in the germline V gene. The V segment lost 2 bases and the J segment 1 base; nucleotides outside the gene matches: 1. CDR3 loop: CAISETGDNYGYTF. The CDR3 bases are TGTGCCATCAGTGAGACAGGGGATAACTATGGCTACACCTTC.